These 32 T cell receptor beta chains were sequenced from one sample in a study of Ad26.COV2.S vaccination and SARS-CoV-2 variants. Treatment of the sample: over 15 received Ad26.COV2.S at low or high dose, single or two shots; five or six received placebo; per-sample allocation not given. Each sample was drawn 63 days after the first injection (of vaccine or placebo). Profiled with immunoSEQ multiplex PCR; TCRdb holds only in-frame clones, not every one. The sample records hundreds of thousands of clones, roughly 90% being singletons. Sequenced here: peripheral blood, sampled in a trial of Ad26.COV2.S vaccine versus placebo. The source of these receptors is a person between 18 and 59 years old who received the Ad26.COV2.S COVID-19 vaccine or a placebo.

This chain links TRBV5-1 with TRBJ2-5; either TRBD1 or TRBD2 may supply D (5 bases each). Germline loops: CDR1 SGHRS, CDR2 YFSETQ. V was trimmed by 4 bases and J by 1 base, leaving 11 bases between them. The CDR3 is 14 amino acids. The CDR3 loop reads CASSTGTLQETQYF. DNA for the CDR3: TGCGCCAGCAGCACCGGGACCCTCCAAGAGACCCAGTACTTC.

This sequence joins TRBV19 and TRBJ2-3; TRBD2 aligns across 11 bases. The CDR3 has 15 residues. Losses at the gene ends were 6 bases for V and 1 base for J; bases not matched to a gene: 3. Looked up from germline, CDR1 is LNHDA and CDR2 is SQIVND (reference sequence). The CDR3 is CASSPLAGGTDTQYF. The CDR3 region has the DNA TGTGCCAGTAGCCCACTAGCGGGGGGCACAGATACGCAGTATTTT. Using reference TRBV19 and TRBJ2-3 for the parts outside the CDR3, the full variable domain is DGGITQSPKYLFRKEGQNVTLSCEQNLNHDAMYWYRQDPGQGLRLIYYSQIVNDFQKGDIAEGYSVSREKKESFPLTVTSAQKNPTAFYLCASSPLAGGTDTQYFGPGTRLTVL.

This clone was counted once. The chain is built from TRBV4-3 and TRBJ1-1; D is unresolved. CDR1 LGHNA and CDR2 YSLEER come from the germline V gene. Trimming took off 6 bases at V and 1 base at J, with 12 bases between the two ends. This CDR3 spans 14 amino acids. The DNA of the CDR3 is TGCGCCAGCAGATCCGGACGGTCGAACACTGAAGCTTTCTTT. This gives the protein CASRSGRSNTEAFF.

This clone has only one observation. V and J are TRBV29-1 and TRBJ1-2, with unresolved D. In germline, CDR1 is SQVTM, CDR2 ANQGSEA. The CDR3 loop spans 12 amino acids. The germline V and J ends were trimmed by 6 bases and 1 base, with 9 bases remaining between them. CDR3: CSVETYNYGYTF. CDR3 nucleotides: TGCAGCGTAGAGACGTATAACTATGGCTACACCTTC.

The CDR3 sequence: CASSVGLAVGAYEQYF. CDR3 in DNA: TGTGCCAGCAGCGTAGGTCTAGCGGTTGGGGCGTACGAGCAGTACTTC. J is TRBJ2-7 and V is TRBV9, with TRBD2 identical over 7 bases. The CDR3 is 16 residues long. Trimming removed 0 bases from V and 4 bases from J; junction bases left unmatched: 10. Germline lookup yields CDR1 SGDLS and CDR2 YYNGEE.

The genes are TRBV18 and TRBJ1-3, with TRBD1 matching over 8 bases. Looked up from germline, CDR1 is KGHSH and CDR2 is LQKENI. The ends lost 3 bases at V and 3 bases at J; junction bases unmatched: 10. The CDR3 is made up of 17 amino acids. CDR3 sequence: CASSPRDRSSGGNTIYF. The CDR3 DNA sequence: TGTGCCAGCTCACCGCGGGACAGGTCCTCCGGTGGAAACACCATATATTTT.

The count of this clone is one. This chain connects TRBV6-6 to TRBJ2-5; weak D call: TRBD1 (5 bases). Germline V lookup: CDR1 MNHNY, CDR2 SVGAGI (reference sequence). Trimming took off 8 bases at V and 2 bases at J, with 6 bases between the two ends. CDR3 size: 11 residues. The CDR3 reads CASGAQETQYF. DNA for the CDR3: TGTGCCAGCGGGGCGCAAGAGACCCAGTACTTC.

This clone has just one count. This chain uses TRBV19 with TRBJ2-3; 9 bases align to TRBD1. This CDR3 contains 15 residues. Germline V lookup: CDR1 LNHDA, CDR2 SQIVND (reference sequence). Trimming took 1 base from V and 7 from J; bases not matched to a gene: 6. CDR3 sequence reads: CASSIGGTGRNTQYF. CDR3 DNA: TGTGCCAGTAGTATAGGAGGGACAGGGAGGAATACGCAGTATTTT.

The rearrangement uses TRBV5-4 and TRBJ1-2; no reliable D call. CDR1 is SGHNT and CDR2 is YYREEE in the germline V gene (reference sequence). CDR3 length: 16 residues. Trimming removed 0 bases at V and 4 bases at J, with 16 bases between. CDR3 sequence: CASSLDPTPFSYGYTF. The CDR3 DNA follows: TGTGCCAGCAGCTTGGACCCGACCCCATTCTCCTATGGCTACACCTTC.

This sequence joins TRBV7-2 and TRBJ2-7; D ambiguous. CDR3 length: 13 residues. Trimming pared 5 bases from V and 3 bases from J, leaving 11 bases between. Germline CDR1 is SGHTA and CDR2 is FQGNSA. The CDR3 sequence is CASSHERGYEQYF. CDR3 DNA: TGTGCCAGCAGCCACGAGCGCGGCTACGAGCAGTACTTC.

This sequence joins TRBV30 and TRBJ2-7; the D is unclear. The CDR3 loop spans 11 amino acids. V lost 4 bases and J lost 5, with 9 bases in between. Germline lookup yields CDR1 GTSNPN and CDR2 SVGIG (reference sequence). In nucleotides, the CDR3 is TGTGCCTGGACAGAAGGCAACGAGCAGTACTTC. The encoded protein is CAWTEGNEQYF.

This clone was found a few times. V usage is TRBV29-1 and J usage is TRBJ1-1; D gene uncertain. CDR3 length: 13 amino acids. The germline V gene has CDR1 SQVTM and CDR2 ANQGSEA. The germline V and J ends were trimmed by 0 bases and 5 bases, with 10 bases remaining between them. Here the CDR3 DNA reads TGCAGCGTTGAAGATATTCGGGGTACTGAAGCTTTCTTT. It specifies CSVEDIRGTEAFF.

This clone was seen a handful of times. DNA of the CDR3: TGTGCCAGCAGCTCCAACAATCCAGGGAGAGTTTCTGAAGCTTTCTTT. Translation gives CASSSNNPGRVSEAFF. This rearrangement joins TRBV7-8 to TRBJ1-1; maybe TRBD1 (5 bases). This CDR3 has 16 residues. V gave up 4 bases and J gave up 6 bases, with 21 bases separating them. In germline, CDR1 is SGHVS, CDR2 FQNEAQ.

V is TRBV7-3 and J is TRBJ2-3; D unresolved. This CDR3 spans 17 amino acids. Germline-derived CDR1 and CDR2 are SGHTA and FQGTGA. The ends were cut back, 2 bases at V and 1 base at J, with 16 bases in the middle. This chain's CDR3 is CASSLALQSRGTDTQYF. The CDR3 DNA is TGTGCCAGCAGCTTAGCCCTACAGTCTAGGGGCACAGATACGCAGTATTTT.

The CDR3 protein is CASSLARQFSGNTIYF. As DNA, the CDR3 is TGTGCCAGCAGCTTAGCGCGTCAGTTCTCTGGAAACACCATATATTTT. The V and J genes are TRBV7-8 and TRBJ1-3; no reliable D call. The CDR3 has 16 residues. Looked up from germline, CDR1 is SGHVS and CDR2 is FQNEAQ. Trimming left V 0 bases short and J 0 bases short, with 9 bases between.

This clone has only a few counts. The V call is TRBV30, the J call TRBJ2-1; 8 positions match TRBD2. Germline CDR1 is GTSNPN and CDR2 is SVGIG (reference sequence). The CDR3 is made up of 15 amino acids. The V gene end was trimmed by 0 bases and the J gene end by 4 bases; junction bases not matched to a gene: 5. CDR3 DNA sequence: TGTGCCTGGAGTGTGGGGACTAGGGGATACAATGAGCAGTTCTTC. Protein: CAWSVGTRGYNEQFF.

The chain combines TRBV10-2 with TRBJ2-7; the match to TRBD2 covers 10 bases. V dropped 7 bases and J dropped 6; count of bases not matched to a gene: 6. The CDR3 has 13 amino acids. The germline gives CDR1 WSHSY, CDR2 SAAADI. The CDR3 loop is CASTLAGVAEQYF. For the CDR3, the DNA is TGCGCCAGCACTCTAGCGGGAGTGGCCGAGCAGTACTTC.

CDR3 nucleotide sequence: TGTGCCACCAGTGAAGACCACACCGGGGAGCTGTTTTTT. It specifies CATSEDHTGELFF. The chain employs TRBV24-1 and TRBJ2-2; no firm D call. Trimming removed 4 bases at V and 3 bases at J, with 5 bases between. This CDR3 contains 13 residues. Germline V gene data show CDR1 as KGHDR and CDR2 as SFDVKD.

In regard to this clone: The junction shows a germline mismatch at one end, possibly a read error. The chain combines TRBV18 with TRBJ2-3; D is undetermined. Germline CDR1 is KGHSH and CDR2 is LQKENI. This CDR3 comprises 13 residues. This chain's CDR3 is CASSPQLPDTQYF. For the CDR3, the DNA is TGTGCCAGCTCCCCACAGCTGCCAGATACGCAGTATTTT. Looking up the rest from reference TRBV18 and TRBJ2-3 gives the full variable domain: NAGVMQNPRHLVRRRGQEARLRCSPMKGHSHVYWYRQLPEEGLKFMVYLQKENIIDESGMPKERFSAEFPKEGPSILRIQQVVRGDSAAYFCASSPQLPDTQYFGPGTRLTVL.

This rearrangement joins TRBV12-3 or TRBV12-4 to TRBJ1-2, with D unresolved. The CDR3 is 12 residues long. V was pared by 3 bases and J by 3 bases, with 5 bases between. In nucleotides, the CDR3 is TGTGCCAGCAGTTTGCATGACTATGGCTACACCTTC. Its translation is CASSLHDYGYTF.

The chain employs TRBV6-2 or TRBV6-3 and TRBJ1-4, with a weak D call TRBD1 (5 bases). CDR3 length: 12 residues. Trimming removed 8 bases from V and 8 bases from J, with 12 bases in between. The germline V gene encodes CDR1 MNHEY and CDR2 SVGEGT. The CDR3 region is CASGQGGEKLFF. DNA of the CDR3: TGTGCCAGCGGCCAGGGAGGAGAAAAACTGTTTTTT.

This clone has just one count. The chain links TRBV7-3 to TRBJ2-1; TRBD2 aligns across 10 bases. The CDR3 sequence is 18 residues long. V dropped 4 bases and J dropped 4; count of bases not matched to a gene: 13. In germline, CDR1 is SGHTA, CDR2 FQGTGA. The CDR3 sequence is CASSSRPFTSGVYNEQFF. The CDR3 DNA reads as TGTGCCAGCAGCTCCCGCCCGTTTACTAGCGGGGTTTACAATGAGCAGTTCTTC.

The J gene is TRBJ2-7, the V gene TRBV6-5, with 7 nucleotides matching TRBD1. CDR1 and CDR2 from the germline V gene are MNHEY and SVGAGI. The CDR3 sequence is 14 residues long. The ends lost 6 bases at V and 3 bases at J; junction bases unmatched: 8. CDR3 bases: TGTGCCAGCAGCGTTACCGGACAGGTCTACGAGCAGTACTTC. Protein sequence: CASSVTGQVYEQYF.

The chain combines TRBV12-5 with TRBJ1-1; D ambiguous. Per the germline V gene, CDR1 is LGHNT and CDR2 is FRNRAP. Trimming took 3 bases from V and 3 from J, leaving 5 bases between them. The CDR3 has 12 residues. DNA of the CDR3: TGTGCTAGTGGTTTTGGTGACACTGAAGCTTTCTTT. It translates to CASGFGDTEAFF. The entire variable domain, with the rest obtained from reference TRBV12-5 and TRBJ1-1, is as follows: DARVTQTPRHKVTEMGQEVTMRCQPILGHNTVFWYRQTMMQGLELLAYFRNRAPLDDSGMPKDRFSAEMPDATLATLKIQPSEPRDSAVYFCASGFGDTEAFFGQGTRLTVV.

The CDR3 spells CASSQTAGVRGEQFF. The CDR3 nucleotides read TGTGCCAGCAGCCAAACAGCGGGAGTACGAGGTGAGCAGTTCTTC. V and J are TRBV3-1 (or the pseudogene TRBV3-2) and TRBJ2-1; 8 nucleotides align to TRBD2. Germline CDR1 and CDR2: LGHDT and YNNKEL (reference sequence). The CDR3 runs to 15 residues. Trimming took 2 bases from V and 9 from J; bases not matched to a gene: 9.

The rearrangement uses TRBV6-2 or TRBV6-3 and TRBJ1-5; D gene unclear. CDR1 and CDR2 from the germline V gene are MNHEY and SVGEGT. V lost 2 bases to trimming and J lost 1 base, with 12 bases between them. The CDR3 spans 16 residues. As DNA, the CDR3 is TGTGCCAGCAGTTACCGAACAGTGGAGAGCAATCAGCCCCAGCATTTT. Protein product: CASSYRTVESNQPQHF.

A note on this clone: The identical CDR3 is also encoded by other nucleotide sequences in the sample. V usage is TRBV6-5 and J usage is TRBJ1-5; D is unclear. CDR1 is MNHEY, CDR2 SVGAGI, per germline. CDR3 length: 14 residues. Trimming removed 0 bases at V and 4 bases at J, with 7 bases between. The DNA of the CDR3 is TGTGCCAGCAGTTACTCCAGTTCGAATCAGCCCCAGCATTTT. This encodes CASSYSSSNQPQHF.

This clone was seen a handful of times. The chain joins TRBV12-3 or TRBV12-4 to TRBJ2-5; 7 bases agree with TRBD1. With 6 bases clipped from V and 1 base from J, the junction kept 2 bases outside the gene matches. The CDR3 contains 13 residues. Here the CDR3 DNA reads TGTGCCAGCAGGGGACAGCCCCAAGAGACCCAGTACTTC. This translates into CASRGQPQETQYF.

CDR3 sequence reads: CASSPSTLTYEQYF. In nucleotides, the CDR3 is TGTGCCAGCTCACCCTCGACGCTGACCTACGAGCAGTACTTC. V is TRBV18 and J is TRBJ2-7; unclear D gene. The CDR3 sequence is 14 residues long. Trimming took off 3 bases at V and 2 bases at J, with 11 bases between the two ends. CDR1 is KGHSH, CDR2 LQKENI, per germline.

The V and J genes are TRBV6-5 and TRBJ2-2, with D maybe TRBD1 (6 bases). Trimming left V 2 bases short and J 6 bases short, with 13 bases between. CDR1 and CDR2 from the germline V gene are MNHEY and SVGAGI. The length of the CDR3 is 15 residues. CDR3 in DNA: TGTGCCAGCAGTTACACCTCAGGGGCGGCCGGGGAGCTGTTTTTT. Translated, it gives CASSYTSGAAGELFF.

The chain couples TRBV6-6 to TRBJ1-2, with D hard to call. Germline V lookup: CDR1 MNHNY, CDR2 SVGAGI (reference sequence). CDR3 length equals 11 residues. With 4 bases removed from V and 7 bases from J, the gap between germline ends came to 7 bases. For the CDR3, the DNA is TGTGCCAGCAGTTCCCCAGGTGGCTACACCTTC. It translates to CASSSPGGYTF.

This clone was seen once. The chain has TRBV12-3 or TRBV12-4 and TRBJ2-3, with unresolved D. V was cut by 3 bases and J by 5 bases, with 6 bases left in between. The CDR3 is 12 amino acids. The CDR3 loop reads CASSFVRDTQYF. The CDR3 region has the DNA TGTGCCAGCAGTTTTGTTAGAGATACGCAGTATTTT.